These T cell receptor beta chains were read from a single sample in a study of blood T cell repertoires in COVID-19. Assay used: immunoSEQ multiplex PCR; TCRdb lists only in-frame clones, some missing. Among some 37,000 clones listed, roughly nine tenths were seen once. The sample taken for sequencing was peripheral blood. Receptor source: a man between 45 and 60 years old in a cohort sampled during active COVID-19. CDR3s include the opening cysteine and the closing phenylalanine or tryptophan. D genes are given only for firm matches. Clone size, where shown, is once, few, many, or a class for clones that have expanded.

clone size	V gene	J gene	CDR3 length	D gene	CDR3 protein	CDR3 DNA
once	TRBV27	TRBJ2-2	14	NA	CASSSGQNTGELFF	TGTGCCAGCAGTTCAGGGCAAAACACCGGGGAGCTGTTTTTT
NA	TRBV5-1	TRBJ2-2	15	TRBD1	CASSWGTGGTGELFF	TGCGCCAGCAGCTGGGGGACAGGGGGAACCGGGGAGCTGTTTTTT
once	TRBV18	TRBJ2-3	15	TRBD1	CASSSGQGMTDTQYF	TGTGCCAGCTCATCGGGACAGGGTATGACAGATACGCAGTATTTT
once	TRBV7-9	TRBJ2-7	15	NA	CASSPPLGGSYEQYF	TGTGCCAGCAGTCCCCCCCTGGGGGGCTCCTACGAGCAGTACTTC
NA	TRBV12-3/TRBV12-4	TRBJ2-3	13	NA	CASSREAGTMKYF	TGTGCCAGCAGTCGTGAGGCGGGAACAATGAAGTATTTT
NA	TRBV3-1/TRBV3-2	TRBJ2-7	14	TRBD1	CASSQDVAGGEQYF	TGTGCCAGCAGCCAAGATGTGGCAGGGGGCGAGCAGTACTTC
once	TRBV15	TRBJ1-2	12	NA	CATSRDGYGYTF	TGTGCCACCAGCAGAGACGGGTATGGCTACACCTTC
NA	TRBV7-2	TRBJ1-2	15	NA	CASSTYRAANYGYTF	TGTGCCAGCAGCACGTACAGGGCCGCTAACTATGGCTACACCTTC
NA	TRBV7-5	TRBJ2-1	20	NA	CARSSLTQQTSVSSYNEQFF	TGTGCCAGAAGCTCCCTGACACAACAGACTAGTGTGAGCTCCTACAATGAGCAGTTCTTC
NA	TRBV14	TRBJ2-7	15	TRBD2	CASSPLAGGPGEQYF	TGTGCCAGCAGCCCTCTAGCGGGGGGGCCTGGCGAGCAGTACTTC
NA	TRBV9	TRBJ1-2	18	TRBD1	CASSGGLARTGVDYGYTF	TGTGCCAGCAGCGGGGGCCTCGCAAGGACAGGGGTAGACTATGGCTACACCTTC
NA	TRBV5-1	TRBJ2-7	14	TRBD1	CASSPGTGGYEQYF	TGCGCCAGCAGCCCGGGGACAGGGGGTTACGAGCAGTACTTC
NA	TRBV7-2	TRBJ1-2	15	NA	CASSLRGSEGEGYTF	TGTGCCAGCAGCTTGAGAGGGAGTGAAGGTGAAGGCTACACCTTC
NA	TRBV2	TRBJ2-1	17	TRBD2	CASSGTSGRASNNEQFF	TGTGCCAGCAGCGGGACTAGCGGGAGGGCCTCTAACAATGAGCAGTTCTTC
NA	TRBV30	TRBJ2-5	13	NA	CAWSAGGVETQYF	TGTGCCTGGAGTGCGGGGGGCGTTGAGACCCAGTACTTC
NA	TRBV7-9	TRBJ2-1	14	NA	CASSLTKPRREQFF	TGTGCCAGCAGCTTAACGAAACCGCGTCGGGAGCAGTTCTTC
NA	TRBV11-2	TRBJ1-5	17	TRBD1	CASSLGLGGTGDQPQHF	TGTGCCAGCAGCTTAGGCTTGGGAGGGACAGGGGATCAGCCCCAGCATTTT
NA	TRBV2	TRBJ2-1	13	TRBD1	CASSGGQGIEQFF	TGTGCCAGCAGTGGGGGACAGGGGATTGAGCAGTTCTTC
NA	TRBV15	TRBJ1-5	12	NA	CATSRRNQPQHF	TGTGCCACCAGCCGCAGAAATCAGCCCCAGCATTTT
NA	TRBV5-4	TRBJ2-5	15	NA	CASSFAPSPGETQYF	TGTGCCAGCAGCTTTGCCCCCTCTCCGGGGGAGACCCAGTACTTC
NA	TRBV7-2	TRBJ1-6	15	NA	CASSLSQGIGSPLHF	TGTGCCAGCAGCTTAAGTCAGGGAATCGGGTCACCCCTCCACTTT
few	TRBV29-1	TRBJ2-1	12	NA	CSVEEQPGQQFF	TGCAGCGTTGAGGAGCAACCGGGACAACAGTTCTTC
NA	TRBV14	TRBJ1-6	15	NA	CASSQVRGLDSPLHF	TGTGCCAGCAGCCAAGTTAGGGGTCTAGATTCACCCCTCCACTTT
NA	TRBV24-1	TRBJ2-4	18	TRBD1	CATSDPSQGARDKNIQYF	TGTGCCACCAGTGATCCCTCACAGGGGGCGAGGGACAAAAACATTCAGTACTTC
NA	TRBV5-5	TRBJ2-2	14	TRBD2	CASTLGLVPGELFF	TGTGCCAGCACCCTCGGACTAGTCCCCGGGGAGCTGTTTTTT
NA	TRBV19	TRBJ1-2	14	NA	CASSGGPENYGYTF	TGTGCCAGTAGTGGCGGTCCCGAGAACTATGGCTACACCTTC
NA	TRBV4-1	TRBJ1-1	15	NA	CASSSLLVMNTEAFF	TGCGCCAGCAGTTCCTTACTCGTCATGAACACTGAAGCTTTCTTT
NA	TRBV6-5	TRBJ2-2	15	TRBD2	CASRPGLANTGELFF	TGTGCCAGCAGGCCGGGACTAGCAAACACCGGGGAGCTGTTTTTT
NA	TRBV5-8	TRBJ1-2	15	NA	CASSLKAGGNYGYTF	TGTGCCAGCAGCTTGAAGGCAGGAGGAAACTATGGCTACACCTTC
NA	TRBV7-6	TRBJ2-5	16	TRBD2	CASSLTVSGGGETQYF	TGTGCCAGCAGCCTCACCGTTAGCGGGGGGGGAGAGACCCAGTACTTC
NA	TRBV27	TRBJ2-2	18	TRBD1	CASSLQLTGTVGTGELFF	TGTGCCAGCAGTCTTCAATTGACAGGGACGGTGGGCACCGGGGAGCTGTTTTTT
NA	TRBV3-1/TRBV3-2	TRBJ1-3	14	NA	CASSHRGQGNTIYF	TGTGCCAGCAGCCATAGGGGCCAAGGAAACACCATATATTTT
NA	TRBV7-6	TRBJ2-1	15	NA	CASRPPSDPYNEQFF	TGTGCCAGCAGGCCCCCTAGCGATCCCTACAATGAGCAGTTCTTC
NA	TRBV30	TRBJ1-1	16	TRBD1	CAWRRVGDRGRTEAFF	TGTGCCTGGAGGCGTGTAGGGGACAGGGGGCGAACTGAAGCTTTCTTT
NA	TRBV9	TRBJ1-2	15	NA	CASSVATVTNYGYTF	TGTGCCAGCAGCGTAGCTACGGTTACTAACTATGGCTACACCTTC
NA	TRBV27	TRBJ2-5	14	TRBD1	CASSWGTEQETQYF	TGTGCCAGCAGTTGGGGGACAGAACAAGAGACCCAGTACTTC
NA	TRBV18	TRBJ2-3	14	TRBD2	CASSPSGRTDTQYF	TGTGCCAGCTCACCTAGCGGGAGGACAGATACGCAGTATTTT
NA	TRBV11-3	TRBJ2-7	12	NA	CASSFGGVRQYF	TGTGCCAGCAGCTTCGGAGGGGTACGACAGTACTTC
NA	TRBV18	TRBJ1-1	13	NA	CASLPGLEGEAFF	TGTGCCAGCCTACCGGGACTCGAAGGTGAAGCTTTCTTT
NA	TRBV4-3	TRBJ2-1	16	TRBD2	CASSQRGGGAYNEQFF	TGCGCCAGCAGCCAAAGGGGCGGGGGGGCATATAATGAGCAGTTCTTC
NA	TRBV10-3	TRBJ1-2	16	NA	CAIRDSPAGVAYGYTF	TGTGCCATCAGGGACAGCCCCGCGGGGGTCGCCTATGGCTACACCTTC
NA	TRBV13	TRBJ2-2	16	TRBD2	CASSPGVAGDTGELFF	TGTGCCAGCAGCCCCGGAGTAGCGGGGGACACCGGGGAGCTGTTTTTT
few	TRBV14	TRBJ1-5	11	NA	CASSQDWPQHF	TGTGCCAGCAGCCAAGACTGGCCCCAGCATTTT
NA	TRBV4-3	TRBJ2-3	17	NA	CASSQDTSGYFTDTQYF	TGCGCCAGCAGCCAAGATACCAGCGGGTATTTCACAGATACGCAGTATTTT
NA	TRBV15	TRBJ1-5	15	TRBD1	CATSLDRGQEQPQHF	TGTGCCACCAGTCTGGACAGGGGGCAAGAACAGCCCCAGCATTTT
NA	TRBV2	TRBJ2-7	15	TRBD1	CASRRGQYASYEQYF	TGTGCCAGCAGGAGGGGACAGTACGCTTCCTACGAGCAGTACTTC
NA	TRBV27	TRBJ1-5	15	TRBD1	CASSVVGQTNQPQHF	TGTGCCAGCAGTGTGGTGGGACAGACTAATCAGCCCCAGCATTTT
NA	TRBV19	TRBJ2-5	13	NA	CASSTDSQETQYF	TGTGCCAGTAGTACCGACAGTCAAGAGACCCAGTACTTC
NA	TRBV2	TRBJ1-2	13	TRBD1	CASSSDRGYGYTF	TGTGCCAGCAGTTCCGACAGGGGGTATGGCTACACCTTC
NA	TRBV24-1	TRBJ2-3	19	TRBD2	CATSDLWGEGGGSTDTQYF	TGTGCCACCAGTGATTTGTGGGGGGAAGGCGGGGGTAGCACAGATACGCAGTATTTT
NA	TRBV9	TRBJ1-2	13	TRBD1	CASSADRGDGYTF	TGTGCCAGCAGTGCAGACAGGGGCGACGGCTACACCTTC
NA	TRBV7-3	TRBJ2-5	15	TRBD2	CASSLTGAGGETQYF	TGTGCCAGCAGCTTAACGGGAGCCGGGGGGGAGACCCAGTACTTC
NA	TRBV4-2	TRBJ2-1	16	TRBD2	CASSQGPLAGDREQFF	TGTGCCAGCAGCCAAGGCCCCCTAGCGGGAGACCGTGAGCAGTTCTTC